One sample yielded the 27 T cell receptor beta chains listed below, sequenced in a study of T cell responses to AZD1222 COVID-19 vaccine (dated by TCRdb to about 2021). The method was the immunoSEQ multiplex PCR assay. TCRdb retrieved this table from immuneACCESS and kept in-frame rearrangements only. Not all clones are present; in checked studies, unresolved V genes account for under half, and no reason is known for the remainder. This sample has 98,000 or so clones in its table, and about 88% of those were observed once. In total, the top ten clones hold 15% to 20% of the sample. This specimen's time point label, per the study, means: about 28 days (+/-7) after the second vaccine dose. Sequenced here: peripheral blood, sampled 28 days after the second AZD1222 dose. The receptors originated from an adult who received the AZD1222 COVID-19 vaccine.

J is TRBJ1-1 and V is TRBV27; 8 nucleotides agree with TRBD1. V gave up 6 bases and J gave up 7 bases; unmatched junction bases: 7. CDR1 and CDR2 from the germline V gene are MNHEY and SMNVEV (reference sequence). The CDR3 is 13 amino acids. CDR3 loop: CASSRQGQVEAFF. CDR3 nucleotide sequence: TGTGCCAGCAGCCGACAGGGGCAGGTTGAAGCTTTCTTT.

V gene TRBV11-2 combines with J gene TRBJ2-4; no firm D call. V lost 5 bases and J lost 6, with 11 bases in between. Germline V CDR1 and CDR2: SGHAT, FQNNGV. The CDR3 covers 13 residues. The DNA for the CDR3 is TGTGCCAGCAGCGTGGGCGGCGGAAACATTCAGTACTTC. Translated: CASSVGGGNIQYF.

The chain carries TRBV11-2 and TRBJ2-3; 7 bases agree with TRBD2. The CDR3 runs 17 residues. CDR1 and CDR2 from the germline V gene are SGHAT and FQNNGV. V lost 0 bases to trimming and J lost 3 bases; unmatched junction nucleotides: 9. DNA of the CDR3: TGTGCCAGCAGCTTAGACCGACTAGCCCTGGGTACAGATACGCAGTATTTT. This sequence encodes CASSLDRLALGTDTQYF. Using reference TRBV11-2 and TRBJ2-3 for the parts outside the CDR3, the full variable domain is EAGVAQSPRYKIIEKRQSVAFWCNPISGHATLYWYQQILGQGPKLLIQFQNNGVVDDSQLPKDRFSAERLKGVDSTLKIQPAKLEDSAVYLCASSLDRLALGTDTQYFGPGTRLTVL.

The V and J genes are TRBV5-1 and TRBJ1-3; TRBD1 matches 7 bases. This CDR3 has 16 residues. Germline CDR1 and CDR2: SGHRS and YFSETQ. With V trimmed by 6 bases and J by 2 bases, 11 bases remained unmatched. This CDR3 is CASTPQGGIAGNTIYF. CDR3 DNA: TGCGCCAGCACCCCTCAGGGGGGGATTGCTGGAAACACCATATATTTT.

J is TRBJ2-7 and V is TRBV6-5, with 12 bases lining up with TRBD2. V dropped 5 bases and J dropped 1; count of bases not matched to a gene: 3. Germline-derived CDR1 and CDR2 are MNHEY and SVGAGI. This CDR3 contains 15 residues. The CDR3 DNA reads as TGTGCCAGCAGTCCACTAGCGGGAGGTTCCTACGAGCAGTACTTC. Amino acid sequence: CASSPLAGGSYEQYF.

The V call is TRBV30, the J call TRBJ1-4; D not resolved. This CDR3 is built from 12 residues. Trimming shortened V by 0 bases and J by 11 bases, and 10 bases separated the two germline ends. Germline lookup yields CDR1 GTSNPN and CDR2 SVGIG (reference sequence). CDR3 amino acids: CAWSVGVKKLFF. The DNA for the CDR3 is TGTGCCTGGAGTGTCGGGGTTAAGAAACTGTTTTTT.

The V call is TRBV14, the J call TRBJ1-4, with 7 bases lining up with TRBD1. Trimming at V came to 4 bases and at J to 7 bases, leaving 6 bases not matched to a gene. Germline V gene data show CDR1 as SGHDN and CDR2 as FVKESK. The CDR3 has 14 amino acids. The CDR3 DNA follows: TGTGCCAGCAGCCGTCGGACAGGAGGTGAAAAACTGTTTTTT. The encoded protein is CASSRRTGGEKLFF.

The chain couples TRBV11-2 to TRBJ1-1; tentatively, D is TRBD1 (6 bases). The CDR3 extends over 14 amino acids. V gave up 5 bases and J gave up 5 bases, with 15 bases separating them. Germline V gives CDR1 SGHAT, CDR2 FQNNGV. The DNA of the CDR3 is TGTGCCAGCAGCCCGAACAGGGTAGGAACTGAAGCTTTCTTT. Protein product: CASSPNRVGTEAFF.

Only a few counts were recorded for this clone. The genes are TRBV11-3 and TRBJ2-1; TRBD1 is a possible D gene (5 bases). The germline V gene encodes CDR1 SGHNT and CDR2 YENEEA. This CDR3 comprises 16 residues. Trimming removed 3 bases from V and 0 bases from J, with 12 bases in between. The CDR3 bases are TGTGCCAGCAGCTTCGCAGGGTCCTACTCCTACAATGAGCAGTTCTTC. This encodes CASSFAGSYSYNEQFF.

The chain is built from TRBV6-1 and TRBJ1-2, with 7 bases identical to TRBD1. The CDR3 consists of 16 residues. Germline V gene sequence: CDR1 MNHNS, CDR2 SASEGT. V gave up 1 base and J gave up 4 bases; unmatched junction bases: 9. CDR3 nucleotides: TGTGCCAGCAGTGAAGTCGCGGCAGGGGGGTTCTATGGCTACACCTTC. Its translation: CASSEVAAGGFYGYTF.

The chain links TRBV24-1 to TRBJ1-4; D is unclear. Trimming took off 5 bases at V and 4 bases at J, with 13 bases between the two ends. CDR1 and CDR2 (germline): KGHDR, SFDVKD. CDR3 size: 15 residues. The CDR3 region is CATSVPAPYNEKLFF. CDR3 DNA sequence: TGTGCCACCAGTGTACCCGCACCGTATAATGAAAAACTGTTTTTT.

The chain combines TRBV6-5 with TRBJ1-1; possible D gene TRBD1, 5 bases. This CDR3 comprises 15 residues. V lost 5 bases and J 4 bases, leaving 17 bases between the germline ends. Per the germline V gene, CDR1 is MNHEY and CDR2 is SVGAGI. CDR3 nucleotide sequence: TGTGCCAGCAGTAACAGATACGGGACTTCCACTGAAGCTTTCTTT. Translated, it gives CASSNRYGTSTEAFF.

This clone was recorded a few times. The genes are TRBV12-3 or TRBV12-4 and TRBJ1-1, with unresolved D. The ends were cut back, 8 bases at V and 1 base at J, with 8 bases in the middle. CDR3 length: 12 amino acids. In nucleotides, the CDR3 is TGTGCCAGCCGGAGGTGGAACACTGAAGCTTTCTTT. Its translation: CASRRWNTEAFF.

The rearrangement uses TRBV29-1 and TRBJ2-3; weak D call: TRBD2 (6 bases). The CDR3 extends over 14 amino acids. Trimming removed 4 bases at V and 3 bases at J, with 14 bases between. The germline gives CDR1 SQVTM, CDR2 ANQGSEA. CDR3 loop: CSVGRRGDTDTQYF. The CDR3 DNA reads TGCAGCGTTGGAAGGAGGGGAGATACAGATACGCAGTATTTT.

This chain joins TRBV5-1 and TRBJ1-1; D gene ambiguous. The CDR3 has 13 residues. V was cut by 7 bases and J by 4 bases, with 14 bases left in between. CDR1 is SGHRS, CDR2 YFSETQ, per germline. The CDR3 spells CASRREAGTEAFF. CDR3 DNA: TGCGCCAGCCGACGGGAAGCAGGCACTGAAGCTTTCTTT.

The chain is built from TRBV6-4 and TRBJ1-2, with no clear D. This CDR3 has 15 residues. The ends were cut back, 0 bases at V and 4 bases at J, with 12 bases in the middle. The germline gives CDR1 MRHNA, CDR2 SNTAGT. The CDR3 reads CASSDSSSPPYGYTF. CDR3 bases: TGTGCCAGCAGTGACTCGAGTTCACCCCCCTATGGCTACACCTTC.

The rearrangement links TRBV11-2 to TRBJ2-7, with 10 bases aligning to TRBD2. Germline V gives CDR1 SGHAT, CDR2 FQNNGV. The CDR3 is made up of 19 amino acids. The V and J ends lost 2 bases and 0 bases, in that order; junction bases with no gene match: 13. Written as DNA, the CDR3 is TGTGCCAGCAGCTTAAAATCAGGACTAGCGGCTTACTCCTCCTACGAGCAGTACTTC. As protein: CASSLKSGLAAYSSYEQYF.

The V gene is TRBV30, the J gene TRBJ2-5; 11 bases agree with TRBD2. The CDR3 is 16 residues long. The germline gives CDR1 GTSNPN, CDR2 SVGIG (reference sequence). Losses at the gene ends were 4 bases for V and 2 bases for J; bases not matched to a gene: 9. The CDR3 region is CAWINPTSGIQETQYF. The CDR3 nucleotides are TGTGCCTGGATTAACCCGACTAGCGGGATACAAGAGACCCAGTACTTC.

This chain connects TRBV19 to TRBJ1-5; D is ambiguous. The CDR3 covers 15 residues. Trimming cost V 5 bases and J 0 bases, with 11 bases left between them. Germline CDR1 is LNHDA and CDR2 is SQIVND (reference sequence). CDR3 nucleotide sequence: TGTGCCAGTAGTGGCACGGGCTCTAGCAATCAGCCCCAGCATTTT. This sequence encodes CASSGTGSSNQPQHF. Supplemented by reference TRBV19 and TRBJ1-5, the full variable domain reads DGGITQSPKYLFRKEGQNVTLSCEQNLNHDAMYWYRQDPGQGLRLIYYSQIVNDFQKGDIAEGYSVSREKKESFPLTVTSAQKNPTAFYLCASSGTGSSNQPQHFGDGTRLSIL.

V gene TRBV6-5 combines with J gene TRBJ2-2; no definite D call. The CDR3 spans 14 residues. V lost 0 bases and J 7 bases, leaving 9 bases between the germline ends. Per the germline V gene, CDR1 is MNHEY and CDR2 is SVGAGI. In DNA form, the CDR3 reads TGTGCCAGCAGTTACTCGAGCTCAAGCGGGGAGCTGTTTTTT. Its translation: CASSYSSSSGELFF.

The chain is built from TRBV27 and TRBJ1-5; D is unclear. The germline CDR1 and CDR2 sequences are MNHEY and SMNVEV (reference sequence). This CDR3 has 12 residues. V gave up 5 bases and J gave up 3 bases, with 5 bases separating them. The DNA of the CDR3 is TGTGCCAGCAGTCTAAACAATCAGCCCCAGCATTTT. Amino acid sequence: CASSLNNQPQHF.

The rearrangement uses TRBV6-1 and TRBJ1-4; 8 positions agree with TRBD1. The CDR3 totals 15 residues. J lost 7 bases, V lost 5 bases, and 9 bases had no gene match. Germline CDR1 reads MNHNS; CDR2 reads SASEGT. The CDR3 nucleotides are TGTGCCAGCAGTACAGGGGGGCAATCGGGTGAAAAACTGTTTTTT. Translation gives CASSTGGQSGEKLFF.

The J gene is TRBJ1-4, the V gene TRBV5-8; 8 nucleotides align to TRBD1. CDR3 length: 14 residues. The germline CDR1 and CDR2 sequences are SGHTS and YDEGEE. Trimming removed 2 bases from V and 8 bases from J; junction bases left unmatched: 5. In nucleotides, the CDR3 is TGTGCCAGCAGCTTTGGACAGGGAGGGGAAAAACTGTTTTTT. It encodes CASSFGQGGEKLFF. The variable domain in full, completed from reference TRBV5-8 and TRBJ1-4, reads EAGVTQSPTHLIKTRGQQATLRCSPISGHTSVYWYQQALGLGLQFLLWYDEGEERNRGNFPPRFSGRQFPNYSSELNVNALELEDSALYLCASSFGQGGEKLFFGSGTQLSVL.

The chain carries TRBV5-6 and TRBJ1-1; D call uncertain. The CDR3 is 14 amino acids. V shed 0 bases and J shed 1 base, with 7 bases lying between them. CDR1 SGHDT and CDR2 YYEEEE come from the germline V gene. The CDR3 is CASSLEAANTEAFF. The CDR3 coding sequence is TGTGCCAGCAGCTTGGAGGCGGCGAACACTGAAGCTTTCTTT.

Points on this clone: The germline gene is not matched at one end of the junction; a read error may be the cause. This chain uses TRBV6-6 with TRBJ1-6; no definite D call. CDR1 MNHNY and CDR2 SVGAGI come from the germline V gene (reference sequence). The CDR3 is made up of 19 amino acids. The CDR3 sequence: CASSYFPGPLLTSNSPLHF. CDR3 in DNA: TGTGCCAGCAGCTACTTCCCGGGCCCACTCCTTACCAGTAATTCACCCCTCCACTTT.

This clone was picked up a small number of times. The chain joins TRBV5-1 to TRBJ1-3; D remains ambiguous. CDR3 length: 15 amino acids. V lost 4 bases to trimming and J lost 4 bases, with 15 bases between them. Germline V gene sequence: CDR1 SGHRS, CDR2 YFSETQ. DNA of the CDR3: TGCGCCAGCAGCCCTGAGGACGGTGGAGGAAACACCATATATTTT. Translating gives CASSPEDGGGNTIYF.

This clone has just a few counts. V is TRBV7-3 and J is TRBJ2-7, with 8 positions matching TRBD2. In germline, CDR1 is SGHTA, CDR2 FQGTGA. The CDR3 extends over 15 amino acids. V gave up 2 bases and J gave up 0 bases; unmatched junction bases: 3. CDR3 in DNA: TGTGCCAGCAGCTTACGAGCGGGAGTCTCCTACGAGCAGTACTTC. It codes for CASSLRAGVSYEQYF. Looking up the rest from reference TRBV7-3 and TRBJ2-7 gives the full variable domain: GAGVSQTPSNKVTEKGKYVELRCDPISGHTALYWYRQSLGQGPEFLIYFQGTGAADDSGLPNDRFFAVRPEGSVSTLKIQRTERGDSAVYLCASSLRAGVSYEQYFGPGTRLTVT.